This TCR beta chain originates from a study of blood T cell repertoires in COVID-19. Study background: PBMCs, B-cell-depleted T cells, or T cells provided the cDNA or gDNA that made up the material.

Original analysis: Using reference gene primer amplification, nucleated cell counts were estimated. The protocol was immunoSEQ multiplex PCR, while the TCRdb copy is restricted to in-frame clones and leaves out a portion. The V and J calls and the clone size are those of that table, but D and trimming were determined from the DNA. The sample lists 55,000 to 80,000 clones, around 82% occurring once. The CDR3 is made up of 14 amino acids. Germline V lookup: CDR1 KGHSH, CDR2 LQKENI. V gave up 3 bases and J gave up 5 bases, with 13 bases separating them. Sequencing used peripheral blood. The chain couples TRBV18 to TRBJ1-1; no reliable D call. The source is a human donor in a cohort sampled during active COVID-19. CDR3 sequence: CASSPPMRGTEAFF. CDR3 DNA sequence: TGTGCCAGCTCACCCCCGATGAGAGGGACTGAAGCTTTCTTT.